The source of this T cell receptor (beta chain) is a study of blood T cell repertoires in COVID-19. The V gene's germline CDR1 is LNHNV and CDR2 YYDKDF (reference sequence). Trimming pared 3 bases from V and 7 bases from J, leaving 10 bases between. The CDR3 is 14 amino acids. Per the study methods: Nucleated cell counts were estimated from reference gene primer amplification. This table comes from immunoSEQ multiplex PCR, and its TCRdb copy is limited to in-frame clones, with some not included. The D gene and trimming were derived from the DNA, and the V and J assignments and clone size from that table. The sample lists about 150,000 clones, 80% to 90% occurring once.

The sample taken for sequencing was peripheral blood. This chain connects TRBV15 to TRBJ1-6; D not resolved. The sequence was obtained from a woman in her fifties or sixties with COVID-19, enrolled during active disease. As DNA, the CDR3 is TGTGCCACCAGCAGTACTGCTTACAATTCACCCCTCCACTTT. Amino acids: CATSSTAYNSPLHF.